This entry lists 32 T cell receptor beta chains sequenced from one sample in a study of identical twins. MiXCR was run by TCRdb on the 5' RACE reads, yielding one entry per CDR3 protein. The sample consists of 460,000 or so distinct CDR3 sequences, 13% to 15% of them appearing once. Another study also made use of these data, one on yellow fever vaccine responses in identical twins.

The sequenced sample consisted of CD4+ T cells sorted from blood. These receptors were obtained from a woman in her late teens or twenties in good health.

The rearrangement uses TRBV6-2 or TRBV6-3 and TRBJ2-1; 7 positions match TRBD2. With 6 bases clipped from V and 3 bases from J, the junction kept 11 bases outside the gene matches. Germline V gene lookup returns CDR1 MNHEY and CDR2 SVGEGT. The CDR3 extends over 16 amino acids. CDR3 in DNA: TGTGCCAGCAGAGATATAGGGCGGGGGAACTACAATGAGCAGTTCTTC. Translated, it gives CASRDIGRGNYNEQFF.

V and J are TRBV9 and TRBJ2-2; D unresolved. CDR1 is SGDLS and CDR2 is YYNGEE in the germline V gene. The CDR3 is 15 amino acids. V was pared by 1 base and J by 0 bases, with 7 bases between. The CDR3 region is CASSVNPANTGELFF. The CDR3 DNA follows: TGTGCCAGCAGCGTAAATCCGGCGAACACCGGGGAGCTGTTTTTT.

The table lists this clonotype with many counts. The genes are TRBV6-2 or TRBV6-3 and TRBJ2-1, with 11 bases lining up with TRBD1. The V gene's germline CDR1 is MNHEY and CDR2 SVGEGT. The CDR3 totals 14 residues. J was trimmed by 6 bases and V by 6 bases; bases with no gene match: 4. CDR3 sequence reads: CASSRTGGRNEQFF. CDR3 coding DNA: TGTGCCAGCAGCCGGACAGGGGGCCGCAATGAGCAGTTCTTC.

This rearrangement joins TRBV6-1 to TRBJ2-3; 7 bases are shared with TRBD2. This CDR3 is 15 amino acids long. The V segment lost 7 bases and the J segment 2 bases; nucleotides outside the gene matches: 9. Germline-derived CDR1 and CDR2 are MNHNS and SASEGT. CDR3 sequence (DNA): TGTGCCAGCAACCTGTTAGCGGGTCACACAGATACGCAGTATTTT. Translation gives CASNLLAGHTDTQYF.

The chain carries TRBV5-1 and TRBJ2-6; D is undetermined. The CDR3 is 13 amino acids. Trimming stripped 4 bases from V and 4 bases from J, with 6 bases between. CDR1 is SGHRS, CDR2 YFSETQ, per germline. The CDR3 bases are TGCGCCAGCAGCGCTCAGGGGGCCAACGTCCTGACTTTC. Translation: CASSAQGANVLTF.

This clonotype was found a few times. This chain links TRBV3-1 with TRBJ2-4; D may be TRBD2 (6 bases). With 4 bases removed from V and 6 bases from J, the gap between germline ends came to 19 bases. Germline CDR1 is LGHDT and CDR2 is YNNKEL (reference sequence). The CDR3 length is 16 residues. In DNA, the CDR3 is TGTGCCAGCAGCCCCTCAGGGACTCCCTGGGGAAACATTCAGTACTTC. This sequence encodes CASSPSGTPWGNIQYF.

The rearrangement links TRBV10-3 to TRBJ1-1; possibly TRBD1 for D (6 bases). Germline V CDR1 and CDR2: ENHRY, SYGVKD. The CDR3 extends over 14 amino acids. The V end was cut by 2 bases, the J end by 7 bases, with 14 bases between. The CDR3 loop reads CAISERQVLLEAFF. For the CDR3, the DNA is TGTGCCATCAGTGAGCGACAGGTTTTGCTTGAAGCTTTCTTT.

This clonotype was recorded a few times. The CDR3 sequence is CAISRRIQDSKKDYEQYF. The DNA of the CDR3 is TGTGCCATCAGCCGCCGAATCCAGGACAGTAAGAAGGACTACGAGCAGTACTTC. V gene TRBV10-3 combines with J gene TRBJ2-7, with D tentatively TRBD1 (6 bases). The germline CDR1 and CDR2 sequences are ENHRY and SYGVKD. Trimming shortened V by 6 bases and J by 3 bases, and 27 bases separated the two germline ends. CDR3 length: 18 residues.

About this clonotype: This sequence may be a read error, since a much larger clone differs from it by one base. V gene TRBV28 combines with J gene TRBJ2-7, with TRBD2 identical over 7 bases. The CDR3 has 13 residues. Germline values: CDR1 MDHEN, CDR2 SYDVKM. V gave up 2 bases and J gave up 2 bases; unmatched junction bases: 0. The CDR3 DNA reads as TGTGCCAGCAGTTTAGGGACTACCTACGAGCAGTACTTC. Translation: CASSLGTTYEQYF.

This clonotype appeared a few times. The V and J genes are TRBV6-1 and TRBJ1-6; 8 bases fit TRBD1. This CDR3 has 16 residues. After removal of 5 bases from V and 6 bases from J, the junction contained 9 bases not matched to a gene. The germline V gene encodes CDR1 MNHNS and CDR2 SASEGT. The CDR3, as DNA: TGTGCCAGCAGTATAGCCTTGGGACAGGCTAATTCACCCCTCCACTTT. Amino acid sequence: CASSIALGQANSPLHF.

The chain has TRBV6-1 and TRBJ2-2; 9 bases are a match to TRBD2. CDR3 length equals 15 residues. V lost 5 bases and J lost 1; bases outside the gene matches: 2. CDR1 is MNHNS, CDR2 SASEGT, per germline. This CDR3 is CASSNSGGNTGELFF. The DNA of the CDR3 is TGTGCCAGCAGTAATAGCGGGGGGAACACCGGGGAGCTGTTTTTT.

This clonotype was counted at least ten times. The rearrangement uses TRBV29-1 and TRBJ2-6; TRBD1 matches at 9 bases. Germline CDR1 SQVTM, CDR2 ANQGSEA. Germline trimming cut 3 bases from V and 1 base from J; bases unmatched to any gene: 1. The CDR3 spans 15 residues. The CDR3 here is CSVEGTGSGANVLTF. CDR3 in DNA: TGCAGCGTTGAGGGGACAGGGTCTGGGGCCAACGTCCTGACTTTC.

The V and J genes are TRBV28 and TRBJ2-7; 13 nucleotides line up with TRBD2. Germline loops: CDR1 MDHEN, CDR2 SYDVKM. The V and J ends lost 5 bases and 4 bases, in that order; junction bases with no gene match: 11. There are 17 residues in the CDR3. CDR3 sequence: CASSPGLAGEIAYEQYF. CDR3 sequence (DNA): TGTGCCAGCAGTCCCGGACTAGCGGGAGAGATCGCATACGAGCAGTACTTC.

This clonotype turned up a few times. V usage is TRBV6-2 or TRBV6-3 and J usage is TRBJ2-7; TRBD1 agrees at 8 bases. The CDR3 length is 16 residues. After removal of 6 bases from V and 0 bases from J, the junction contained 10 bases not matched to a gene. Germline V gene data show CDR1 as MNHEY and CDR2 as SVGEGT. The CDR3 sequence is CASRTTRTGNSYEQYF. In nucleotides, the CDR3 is TGTGCCAGCAGGACTACCCGGACAGGGAACTCCTACGAGCAGTACTTC.

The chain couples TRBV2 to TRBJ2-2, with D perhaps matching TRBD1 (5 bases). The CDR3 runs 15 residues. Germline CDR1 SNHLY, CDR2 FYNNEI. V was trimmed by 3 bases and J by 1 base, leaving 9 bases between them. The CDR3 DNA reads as TGTGCCAGCAGTGATCTAGGACAGAACACCGGGGAGCTGTTTTTT. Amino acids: CASSDLGQNTGELFF.

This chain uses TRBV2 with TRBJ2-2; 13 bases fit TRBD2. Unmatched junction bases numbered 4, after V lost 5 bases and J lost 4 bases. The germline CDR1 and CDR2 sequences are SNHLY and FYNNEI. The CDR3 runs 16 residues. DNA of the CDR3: TGTGCCAGCAGTAAAGGGACTAGCGGGGCCACCGGGGAGCTGTTTTTT. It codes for CASSKGTSGATGELFF.

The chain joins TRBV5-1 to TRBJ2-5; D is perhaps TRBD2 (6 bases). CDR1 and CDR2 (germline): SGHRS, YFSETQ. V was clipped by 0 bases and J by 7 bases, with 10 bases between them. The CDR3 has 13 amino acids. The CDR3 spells CASSLGGRSTQYF. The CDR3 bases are TGCGCCAGCAGCTTGGGGGGGAGGTCGACCCAGTACTTC. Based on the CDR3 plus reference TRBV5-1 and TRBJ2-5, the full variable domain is KAGVTQTPRYLIKTRGQQVTLSCSPISGHRSVSWYQQTPGQGLQFLFEYFSETQRNKGNFPGRFSGRQFSNSRSEMNVSTLELGDSALYLCASSLGGRSTQYFGPGTRLLVL.

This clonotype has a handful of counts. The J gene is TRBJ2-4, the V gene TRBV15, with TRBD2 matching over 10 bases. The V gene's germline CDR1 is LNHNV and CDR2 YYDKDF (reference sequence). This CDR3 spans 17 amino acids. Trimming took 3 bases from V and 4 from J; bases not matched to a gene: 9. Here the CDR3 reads CATSSFGASGGKNIQYF. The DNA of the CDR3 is TGTGCCACCAGCAGCTTTGGGGCTAGCGGGGGTAAAAACATTCAGTACTTC.

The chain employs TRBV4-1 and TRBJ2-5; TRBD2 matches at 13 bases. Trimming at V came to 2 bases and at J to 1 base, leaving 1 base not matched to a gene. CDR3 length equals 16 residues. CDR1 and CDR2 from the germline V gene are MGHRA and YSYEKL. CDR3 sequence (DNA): TGCGCCAGCAGCCAAACTAGCGGGAGGGGCCAAGAGACCCAGTACTTC. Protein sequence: CASSQTSGRGQETQYF.

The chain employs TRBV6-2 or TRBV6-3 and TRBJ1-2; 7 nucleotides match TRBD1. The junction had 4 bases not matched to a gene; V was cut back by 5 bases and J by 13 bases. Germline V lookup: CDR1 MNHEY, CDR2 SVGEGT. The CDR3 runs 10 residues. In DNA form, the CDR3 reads TGTGCCAGCAGTGACGGACAGGCCACCTTC. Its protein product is CASSDGQATF.

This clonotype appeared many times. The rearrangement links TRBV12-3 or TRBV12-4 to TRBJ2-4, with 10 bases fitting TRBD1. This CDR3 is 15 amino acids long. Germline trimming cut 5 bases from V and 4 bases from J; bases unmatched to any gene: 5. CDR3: CASSPPGQGKNIQYF. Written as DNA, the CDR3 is TGTGCCAGCAGTCCACCGGGACAGGGGAAAAACATTCAGTACTTC.

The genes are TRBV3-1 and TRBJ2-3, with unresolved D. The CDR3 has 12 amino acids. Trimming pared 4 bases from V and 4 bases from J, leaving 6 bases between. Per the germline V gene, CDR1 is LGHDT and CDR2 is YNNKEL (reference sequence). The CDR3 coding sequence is TGTGCCAGCAGCCGAGATTCAGATACGCAGTATTTT. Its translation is CASSRDSDTQYF.

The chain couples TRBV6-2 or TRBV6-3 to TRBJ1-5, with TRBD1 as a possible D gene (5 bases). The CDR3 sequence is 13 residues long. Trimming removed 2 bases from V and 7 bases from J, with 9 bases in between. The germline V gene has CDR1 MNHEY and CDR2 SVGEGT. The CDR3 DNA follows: TGTGCCAGCAGTTACCAGGGAGGGCAGCCCCAGCATTTT. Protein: CASSYQGGQPQHF.

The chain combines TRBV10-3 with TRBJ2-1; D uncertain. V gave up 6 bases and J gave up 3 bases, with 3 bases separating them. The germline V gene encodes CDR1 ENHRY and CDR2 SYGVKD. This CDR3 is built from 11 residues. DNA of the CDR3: TGTGCCATCAGCGACTACAATGAGCAGTTCTTC. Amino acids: CAISDYNEQFF.

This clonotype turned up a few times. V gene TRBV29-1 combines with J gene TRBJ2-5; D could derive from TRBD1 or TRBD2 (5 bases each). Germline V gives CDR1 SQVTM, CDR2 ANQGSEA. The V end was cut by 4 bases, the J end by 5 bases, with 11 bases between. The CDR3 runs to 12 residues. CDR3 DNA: TGCAGCGTTGCGGGGCAGGTGGAGACCCAGTACTTC. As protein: CSVAGQVETQYF.

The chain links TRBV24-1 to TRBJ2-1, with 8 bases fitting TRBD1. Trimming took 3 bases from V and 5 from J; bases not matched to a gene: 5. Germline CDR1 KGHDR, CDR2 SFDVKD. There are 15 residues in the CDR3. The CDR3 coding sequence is TGTGCCACCAGTGATACGTCGACAGGGGACAATGAGCAGTTCTTC. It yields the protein CATSDTSTGDNEQFF.

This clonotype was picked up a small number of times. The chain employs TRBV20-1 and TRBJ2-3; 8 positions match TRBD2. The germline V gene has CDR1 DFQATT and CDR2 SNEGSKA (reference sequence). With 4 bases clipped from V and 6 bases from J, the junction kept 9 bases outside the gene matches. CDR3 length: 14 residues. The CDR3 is CSANSLAGLDTQYF. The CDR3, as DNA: TGCAGTGCTAATTCTTTAGCGGGACTTGATACGCAGTATTTT.

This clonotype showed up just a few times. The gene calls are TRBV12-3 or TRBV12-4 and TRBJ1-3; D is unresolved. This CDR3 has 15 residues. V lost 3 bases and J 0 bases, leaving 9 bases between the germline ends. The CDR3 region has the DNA TGTGCCAGCAGTTTGTGGCGTAGCTCTGGAAACACCATATATTTT. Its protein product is CASSLWRSSGNTIYF.

DNA for the CDR3: TGTGCCAGCAGTCGAGGCGCTTTCTCCTACAATGAGCAGTTCTTC. Translated: CASSRGAFSYNEQFF. The genes are TRBV6-1 and TRBJ2-1; unclear D gene. Looked up from germline, CDR1 is MNHNS and CDR2 is SASEGT. Trimming took off 5 bases at V and 0 bases at J, with 11 bases between the two ends. The CDR3 has 15 residues.

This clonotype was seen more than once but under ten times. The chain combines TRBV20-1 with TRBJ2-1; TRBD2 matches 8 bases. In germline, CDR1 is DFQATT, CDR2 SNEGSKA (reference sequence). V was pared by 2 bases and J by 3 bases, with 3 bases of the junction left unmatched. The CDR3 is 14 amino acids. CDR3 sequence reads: CSARTAGGYNEQFF. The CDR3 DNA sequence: TGCAGTGCTAGAACGGCGGGGGGCTACAATGAGCAGTTCTTC.

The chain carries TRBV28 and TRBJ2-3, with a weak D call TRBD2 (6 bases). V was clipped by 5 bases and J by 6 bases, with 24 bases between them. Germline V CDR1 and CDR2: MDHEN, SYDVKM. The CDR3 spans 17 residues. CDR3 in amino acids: CASSKFTGLIRADTQYF. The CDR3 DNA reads TGTGCCAGCAGTAAGTTCACGGGACTTATCCGCGCGGATACGCAGTATTTT.

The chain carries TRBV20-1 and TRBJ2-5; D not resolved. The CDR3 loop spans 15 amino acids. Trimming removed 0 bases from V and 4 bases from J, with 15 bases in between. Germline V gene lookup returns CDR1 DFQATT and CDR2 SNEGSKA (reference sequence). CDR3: CSAREPSRGVETQYF. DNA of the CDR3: TGCAGTGCTAGAGAGCCCTCCCGTGGGGTAGAGACCCAGTACTTC.